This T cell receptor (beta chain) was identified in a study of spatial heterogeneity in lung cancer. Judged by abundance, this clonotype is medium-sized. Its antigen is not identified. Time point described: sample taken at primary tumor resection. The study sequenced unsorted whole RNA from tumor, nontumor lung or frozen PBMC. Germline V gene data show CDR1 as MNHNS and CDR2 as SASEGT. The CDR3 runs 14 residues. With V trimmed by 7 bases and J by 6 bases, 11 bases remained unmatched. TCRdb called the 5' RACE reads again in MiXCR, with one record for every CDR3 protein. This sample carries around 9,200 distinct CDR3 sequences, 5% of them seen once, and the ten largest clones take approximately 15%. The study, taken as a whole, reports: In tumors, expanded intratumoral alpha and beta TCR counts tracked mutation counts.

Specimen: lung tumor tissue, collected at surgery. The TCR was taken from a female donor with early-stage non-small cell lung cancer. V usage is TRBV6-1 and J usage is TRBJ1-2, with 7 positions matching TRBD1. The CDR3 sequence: CASNGQVGVNGYTF. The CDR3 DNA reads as TGTGCCAGCAATGGACAGGTTGGAGTGAATGGCTACACCTTC.